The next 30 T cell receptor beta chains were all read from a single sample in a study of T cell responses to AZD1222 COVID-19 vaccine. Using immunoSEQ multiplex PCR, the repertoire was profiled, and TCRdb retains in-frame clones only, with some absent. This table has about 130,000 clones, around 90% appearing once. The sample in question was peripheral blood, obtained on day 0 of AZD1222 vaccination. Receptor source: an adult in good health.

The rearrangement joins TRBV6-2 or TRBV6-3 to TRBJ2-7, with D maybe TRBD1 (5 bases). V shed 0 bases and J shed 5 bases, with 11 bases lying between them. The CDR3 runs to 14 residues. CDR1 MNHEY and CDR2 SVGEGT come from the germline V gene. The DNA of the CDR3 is TGTGCCAGCAGTTACTCGCGGACATCAGACGAGCAGTACTTC. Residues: CASSYSRTSDEQYF.

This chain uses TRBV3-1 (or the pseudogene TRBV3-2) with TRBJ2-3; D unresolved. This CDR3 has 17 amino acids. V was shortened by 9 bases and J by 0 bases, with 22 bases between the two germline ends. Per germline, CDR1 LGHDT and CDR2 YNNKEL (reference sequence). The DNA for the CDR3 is TGTGCCAGAGGAGCTAGTCCCTTTTACACTAGCACAGATACGCAGTATTTT. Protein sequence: CARGASPFYTSTDTQYF.

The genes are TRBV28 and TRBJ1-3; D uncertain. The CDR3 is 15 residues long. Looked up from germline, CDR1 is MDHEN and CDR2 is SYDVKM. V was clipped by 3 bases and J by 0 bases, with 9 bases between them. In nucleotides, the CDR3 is TGTGCCAGCAGTTTCAATCCCAACTCTGGAAACACCATATATTTT. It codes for CASSFNPNSGNTIYF.

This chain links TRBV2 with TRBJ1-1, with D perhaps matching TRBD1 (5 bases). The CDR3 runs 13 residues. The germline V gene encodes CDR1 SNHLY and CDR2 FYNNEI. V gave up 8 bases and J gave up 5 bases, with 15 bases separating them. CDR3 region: CASHRQGRTEAFF. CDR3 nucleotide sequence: TGTGCCAGCCATCGGCAGGGAAGGACTGAAGCTTTCTTT. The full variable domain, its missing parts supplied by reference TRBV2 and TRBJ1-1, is EPEVTQTPSHQVTQMGQEVILRCVPISNHLYFYWYRQILGQKVEFLVSFYNNEISEKSEIFDDQFSVERPDGSNFTLKIRSTKLEDSAMYFCASHRQGRTEAFFGQGTRLTVV.

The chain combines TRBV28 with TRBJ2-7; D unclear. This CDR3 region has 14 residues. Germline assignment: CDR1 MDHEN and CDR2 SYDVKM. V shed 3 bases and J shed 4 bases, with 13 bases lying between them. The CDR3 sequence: CASSFVQMIYEQYF. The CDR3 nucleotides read TGTGCCAGCAGTTTTGTACAGATGATATACGAGCAGTACTTC.

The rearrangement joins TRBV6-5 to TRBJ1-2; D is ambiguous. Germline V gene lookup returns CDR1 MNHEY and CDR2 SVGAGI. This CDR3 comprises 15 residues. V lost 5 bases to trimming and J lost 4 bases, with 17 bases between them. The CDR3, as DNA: TGTGCCAGCAGTCCCCTAACAGCAGGCATCTATGGCTACACCTTC. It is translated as CASSPLTAGIYGYTF.

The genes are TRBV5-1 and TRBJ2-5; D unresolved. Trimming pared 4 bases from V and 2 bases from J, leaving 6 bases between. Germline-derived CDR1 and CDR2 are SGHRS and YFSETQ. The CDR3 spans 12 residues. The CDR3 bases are TGCGCCAGCAGCCCTCAACAAGAGACCCAGTACTTC. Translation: CASSPQQETQYF.

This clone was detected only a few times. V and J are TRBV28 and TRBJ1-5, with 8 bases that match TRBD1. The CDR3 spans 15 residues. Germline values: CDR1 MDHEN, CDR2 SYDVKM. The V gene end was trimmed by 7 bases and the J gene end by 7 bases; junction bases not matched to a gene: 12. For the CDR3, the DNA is TGTGCCAGCACCCGACCCACAGGGGGTAAGCAGCCCCAGCATTTT. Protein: CASTRPTGGKQPQHF.

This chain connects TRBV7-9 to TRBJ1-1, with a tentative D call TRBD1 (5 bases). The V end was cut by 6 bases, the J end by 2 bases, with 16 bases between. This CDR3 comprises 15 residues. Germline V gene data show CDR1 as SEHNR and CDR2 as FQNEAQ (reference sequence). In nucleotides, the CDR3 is TGTGCCAGCAGACCTCTTCGGGGGACTAACACTGAAGCTTTCTTT. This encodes CASRPLRGTNTEAFF.

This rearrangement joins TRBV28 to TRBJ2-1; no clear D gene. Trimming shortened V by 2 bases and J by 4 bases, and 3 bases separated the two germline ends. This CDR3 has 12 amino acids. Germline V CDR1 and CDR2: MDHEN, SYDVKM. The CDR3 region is CASSLQYNEQFF. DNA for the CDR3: TGTGCCAGCAGTTTACAGTACAATGAGCAGTTCTTC.

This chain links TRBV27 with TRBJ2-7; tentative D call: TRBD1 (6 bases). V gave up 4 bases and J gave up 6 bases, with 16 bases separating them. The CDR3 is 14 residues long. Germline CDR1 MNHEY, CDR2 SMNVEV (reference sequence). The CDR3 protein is CASSSTGLGSEQYF. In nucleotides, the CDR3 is TGTGCCAGCAGTTCCACAGGGTTGGGGAGCGAGCAGTACTTC.

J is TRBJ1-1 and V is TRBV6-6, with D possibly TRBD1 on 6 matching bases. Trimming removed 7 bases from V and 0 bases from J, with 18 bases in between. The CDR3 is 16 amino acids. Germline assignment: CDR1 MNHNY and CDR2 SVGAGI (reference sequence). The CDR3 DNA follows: TGTGCCAGCAACCCTTCCGGGGGGCGCGTGAACACTGAAGCTTTCTTT. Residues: CASNPSGGRVNTEAFF.

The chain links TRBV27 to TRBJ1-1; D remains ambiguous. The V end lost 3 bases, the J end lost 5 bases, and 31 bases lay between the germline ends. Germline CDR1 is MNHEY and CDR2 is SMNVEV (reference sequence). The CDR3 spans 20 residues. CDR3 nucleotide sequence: TGTGCCAGCAGTTTTTCAGCTGATTTTTCAGCCATGAAGGTGGGGACTGAAGCTTTCTTT. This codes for CASSFSADFSAMKVGTEAFF.

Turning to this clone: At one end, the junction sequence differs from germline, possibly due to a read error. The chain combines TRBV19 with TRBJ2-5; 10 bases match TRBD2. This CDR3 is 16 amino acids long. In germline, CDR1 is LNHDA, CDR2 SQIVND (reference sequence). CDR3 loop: CASSRGAGGDQETQYF. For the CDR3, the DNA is TGTGCCAGTAGTCGAGGAGCGGGAGGGGACCAGGAGACCCAGTACTTC.

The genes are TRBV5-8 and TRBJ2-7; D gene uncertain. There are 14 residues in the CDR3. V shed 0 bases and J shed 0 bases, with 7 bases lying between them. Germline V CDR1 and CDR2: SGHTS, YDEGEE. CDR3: CASSLGLHSYEQYF. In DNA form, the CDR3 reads TGTGCCAGCAGCTTGGGACTTCACTCCTACGAGCAGTACTTC.

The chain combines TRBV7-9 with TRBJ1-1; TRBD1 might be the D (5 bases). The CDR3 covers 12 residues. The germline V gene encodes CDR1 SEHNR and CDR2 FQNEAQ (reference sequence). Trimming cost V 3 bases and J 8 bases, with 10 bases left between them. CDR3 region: CASSFSGPEAFF. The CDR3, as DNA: TGTGCCAGCAGCTTCTCAGGGCCCGAAGCTTTCTTT.

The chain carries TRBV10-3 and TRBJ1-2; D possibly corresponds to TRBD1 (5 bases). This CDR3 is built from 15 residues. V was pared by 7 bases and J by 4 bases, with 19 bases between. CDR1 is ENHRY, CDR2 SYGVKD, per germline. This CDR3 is CAIKKYGREGYGYTF. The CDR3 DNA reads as TGTGCCATCAAGAAATACGGCAGGGAAGGCTATGGCTACACCTTC.

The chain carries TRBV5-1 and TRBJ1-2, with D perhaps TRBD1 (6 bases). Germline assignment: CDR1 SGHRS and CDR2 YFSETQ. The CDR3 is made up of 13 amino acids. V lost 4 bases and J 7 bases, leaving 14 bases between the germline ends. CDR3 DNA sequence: TGCGCCAGCAGCGGGGCCGGGGGCACTGGCTACACCTTC. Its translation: CASSGAGGTGYTF.

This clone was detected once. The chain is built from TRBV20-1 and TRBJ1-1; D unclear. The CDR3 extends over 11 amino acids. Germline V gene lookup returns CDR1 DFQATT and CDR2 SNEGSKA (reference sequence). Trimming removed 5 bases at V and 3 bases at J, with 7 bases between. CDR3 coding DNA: TGCAGTGCTTCGGTGCACACTGAAGCTTTCTTT. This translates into CSASVHTEAFF.

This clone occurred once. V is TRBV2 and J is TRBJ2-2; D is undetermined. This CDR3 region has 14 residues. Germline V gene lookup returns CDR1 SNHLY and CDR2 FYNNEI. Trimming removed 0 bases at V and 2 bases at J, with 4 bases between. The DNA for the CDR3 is TGTGCCAGCAGTGAAGCACTAAACACCGGGGAGCTGTTTTTT. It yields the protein CASSEALNTGELFF.

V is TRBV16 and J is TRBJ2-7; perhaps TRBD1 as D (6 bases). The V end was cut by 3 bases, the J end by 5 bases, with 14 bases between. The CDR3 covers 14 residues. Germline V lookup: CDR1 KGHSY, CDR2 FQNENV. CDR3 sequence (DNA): TGTGCCAGCAGCCACTACAGGGCCAGCCACGAGCAGTACTTC. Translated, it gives CASSHYRASHEQYF.

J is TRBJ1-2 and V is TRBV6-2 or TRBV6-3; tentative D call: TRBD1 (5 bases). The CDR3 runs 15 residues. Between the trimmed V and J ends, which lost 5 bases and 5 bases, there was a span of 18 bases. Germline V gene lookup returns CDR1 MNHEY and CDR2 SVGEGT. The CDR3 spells CASSSSPGTEYGYTF. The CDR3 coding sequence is TGTGCCAGCAGTAGCTCACCCGGGACCGAATATGGCTACACCTTC.

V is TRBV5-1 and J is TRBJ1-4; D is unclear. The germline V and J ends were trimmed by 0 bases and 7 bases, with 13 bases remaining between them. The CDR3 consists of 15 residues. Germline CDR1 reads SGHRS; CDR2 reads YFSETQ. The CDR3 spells CASSLETPAVEKLFF. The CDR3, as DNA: TGCGCCAGCAGCTTGGAAACCCCCGCGGTTGAAAAACTGTTTTTT.

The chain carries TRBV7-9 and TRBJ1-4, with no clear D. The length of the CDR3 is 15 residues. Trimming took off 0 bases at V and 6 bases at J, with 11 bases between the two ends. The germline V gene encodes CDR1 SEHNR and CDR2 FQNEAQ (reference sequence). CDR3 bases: TGTGCCAGCAGCTTAGCGTTGGGGTGGGATGAAAAACTGTTTTTT. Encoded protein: CASSLALGWDEKLFF.

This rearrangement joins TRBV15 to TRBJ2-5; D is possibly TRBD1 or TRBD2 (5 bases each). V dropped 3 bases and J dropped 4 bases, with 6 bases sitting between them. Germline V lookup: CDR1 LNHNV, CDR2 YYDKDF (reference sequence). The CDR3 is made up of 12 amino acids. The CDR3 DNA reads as TGTGCCACCAGCAGTGGGGGAGAGACCCAGTACTTC. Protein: CATSSGGETQYF.

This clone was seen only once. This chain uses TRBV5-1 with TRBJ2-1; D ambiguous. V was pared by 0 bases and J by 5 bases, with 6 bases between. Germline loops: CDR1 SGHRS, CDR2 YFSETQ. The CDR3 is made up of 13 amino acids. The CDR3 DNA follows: TGCGCCAGCAGCTTGGCTGCAAACAATGAGCAGTTCTTC. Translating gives CASSLAANNEQFF.

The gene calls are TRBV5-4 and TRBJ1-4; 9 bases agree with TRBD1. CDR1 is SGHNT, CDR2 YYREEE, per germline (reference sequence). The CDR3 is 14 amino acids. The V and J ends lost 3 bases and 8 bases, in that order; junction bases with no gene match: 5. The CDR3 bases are TGTGCCAGCAGCTCGGACAGGGGAGAGGAAAAACTGTTTTTT. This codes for CASSSDRGEEKLFF.

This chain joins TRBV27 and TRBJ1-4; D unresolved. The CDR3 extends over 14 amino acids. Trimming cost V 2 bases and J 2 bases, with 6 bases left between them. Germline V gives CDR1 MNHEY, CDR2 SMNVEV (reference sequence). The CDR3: CASSLGGTNEKLFF. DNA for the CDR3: TGTGCCAGCAGTTTAGGAGGGACTAATGAAAAACTGTTTTTT.

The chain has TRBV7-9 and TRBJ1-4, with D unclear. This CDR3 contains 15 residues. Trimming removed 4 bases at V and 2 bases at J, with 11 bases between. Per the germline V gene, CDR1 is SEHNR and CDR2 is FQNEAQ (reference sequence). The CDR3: CASSSATKTNEKLFF. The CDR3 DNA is TGTGCCAGCAGCTCCGCGACAAAGACTAATGAAAAACTGTTTTTT. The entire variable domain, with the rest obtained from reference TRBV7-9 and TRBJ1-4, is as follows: DTGVSQNPRHKITKRGQNVTFRCDPISEHNRLYWYRQTLGQGPEFLTYFQNEAQLEKSRLLSDRFSAERPKGSFSTLEIQRTEQGDSAMYLCASSSATKTNEKLFFGSGTQLSVL.

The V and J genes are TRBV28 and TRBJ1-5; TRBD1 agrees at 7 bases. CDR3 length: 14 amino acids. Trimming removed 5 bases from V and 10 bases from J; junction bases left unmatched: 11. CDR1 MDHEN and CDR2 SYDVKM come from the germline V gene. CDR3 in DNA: TGTGCCAGCAGTATTAGACAGGGAAAGCGACCCCAGCATTTT. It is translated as CASSIRQGKRPQHF. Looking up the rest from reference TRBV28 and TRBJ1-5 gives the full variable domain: DVKVTQSSRYLVKRTGEKVFLECVQDMDHENMFWYRQDPGLGLRLIYFSYDVKMKEKGDIPEGYSVSREKKERFSLILESASTNQTSMYLCASSIRQGKRPQHFGDGTRLSIL.